There are a few counts of the clone carrying this T cell receptor (beta chain). Its antigen is as yet unknown. A minimum of 5 micrograms of total RNA was extracted per sample. Together with a sample-barcoded 5' primer, a J-beta primer mix was included in a second PCR lasting about 7 to 11 cycles. TCRdb passed the 5' RACE reads through MiXCR, listing each CDR3 protein once. The repertoire holds 1.5 million to 2 million distinct CDR3 sequences, with just under 50% as singletons. The sample belongs to a study of blood T cells in healthy people across ages. Overall study findings and caveats: As age increased, TCR beta diversity per million T cells fell in a roughly linear fashion. Because sorting was not performed, PBMCs prevented conclusive naive versus antigen-experienced comparison. As naive T cell percentage varied, TCR beta diversity correlated strongly with it.

V lost 1 base, J lost 3 bases, and 17 bases lay in between. The germline gives CDR1 LGHNA, CDR2 YSLEER. The CDR3 is made up of 17 amino acids. This receptor was obtained from a woman aged 40 to 55 in good health. Sequencing was carried out using blood. The J gene is TRBJ2-3, the V gene TRBV4-3; tentative D call: TRBD1 (7 bases). The CDR3 loop is CASSQVGGGVGTDTQYF. As DNA, the CDR3 is TGCGCCAGCAGCCAAGTTGGAGGGGGCGTAGGGACAGATACGCAGTATTTT.